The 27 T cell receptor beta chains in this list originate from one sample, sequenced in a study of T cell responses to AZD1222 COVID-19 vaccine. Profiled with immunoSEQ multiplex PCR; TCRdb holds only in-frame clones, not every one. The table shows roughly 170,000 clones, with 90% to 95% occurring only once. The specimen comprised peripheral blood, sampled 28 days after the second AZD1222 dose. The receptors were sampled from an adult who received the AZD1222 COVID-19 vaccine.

DNA for the CDR3: TGCGCCAGCAGCCAAGCACAGCTAAAATACTCTGGAAACACCATATATTTT. Its translation: CASSQAQLKYSGNTIYF. The J gene is TRBJ1-3, the V gene TRBV4-3; D unresolved. This CDR3 has 17 residues. V was cut by 1 base and J by 0 bases, with 13 bases left in between. Germline CDR1 LGHNA, CDR2 YSLEER.

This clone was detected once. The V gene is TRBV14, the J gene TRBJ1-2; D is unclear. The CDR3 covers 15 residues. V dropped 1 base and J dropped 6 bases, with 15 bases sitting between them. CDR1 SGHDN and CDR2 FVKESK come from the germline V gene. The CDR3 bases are TGTGCCAGCAGCCAAGTTACGGGTGTTGCAGATGGCTACACCTTC. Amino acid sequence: CASSQVTGVADGYTF.

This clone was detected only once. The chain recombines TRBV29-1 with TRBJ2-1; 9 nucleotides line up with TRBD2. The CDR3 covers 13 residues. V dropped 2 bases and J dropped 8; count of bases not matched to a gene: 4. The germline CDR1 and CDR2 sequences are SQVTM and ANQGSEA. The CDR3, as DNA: TGCAGCGTTGAACCTAGCGGGGTCGATGAGCAGTTCTTC. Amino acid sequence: CSVEPSGVDEQFF.

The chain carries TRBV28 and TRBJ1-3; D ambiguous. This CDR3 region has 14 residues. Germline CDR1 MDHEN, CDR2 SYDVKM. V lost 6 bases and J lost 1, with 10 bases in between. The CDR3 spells CASSPVGSGNTIYF. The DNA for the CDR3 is TGTGCCAGCAGCCCCGTGGGGTCTGGAAACACCATATATTTT.

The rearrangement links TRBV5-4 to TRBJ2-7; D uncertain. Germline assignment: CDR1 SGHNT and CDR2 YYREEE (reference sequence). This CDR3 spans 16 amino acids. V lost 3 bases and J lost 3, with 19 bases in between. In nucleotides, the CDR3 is TGTGCCAGCAGCTCAAAAAAAGGGATAGGGCTCTACGAGCAGTACTTC. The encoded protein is CASSSKKGIGLYEQYF.

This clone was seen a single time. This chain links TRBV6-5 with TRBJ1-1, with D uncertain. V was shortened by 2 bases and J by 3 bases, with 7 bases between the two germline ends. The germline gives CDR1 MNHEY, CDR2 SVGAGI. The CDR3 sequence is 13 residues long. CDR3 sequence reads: CASSYLADTEAFF. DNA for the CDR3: TGTGCCAGCAGTTACCTCGCGGACACTGAAGCTTTCTTT.

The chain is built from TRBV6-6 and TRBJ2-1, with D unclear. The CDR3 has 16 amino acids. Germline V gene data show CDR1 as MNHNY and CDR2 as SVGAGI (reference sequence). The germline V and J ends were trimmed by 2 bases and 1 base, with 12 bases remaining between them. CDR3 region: CASSYLSAASYNEQFF. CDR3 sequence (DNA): TGTGCCAGCAGTTACCTTTCGGCAGCGTCCTACAATGAGCAGTTCTTC.

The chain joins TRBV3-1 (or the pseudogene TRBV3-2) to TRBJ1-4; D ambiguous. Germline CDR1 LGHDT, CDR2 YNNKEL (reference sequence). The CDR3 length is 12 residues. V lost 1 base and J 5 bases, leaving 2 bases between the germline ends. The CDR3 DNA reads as TGTGCCAGCAGCCAAGGGAATGAAAAACTGTTTTTT. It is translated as CASSQGNEKLFF.

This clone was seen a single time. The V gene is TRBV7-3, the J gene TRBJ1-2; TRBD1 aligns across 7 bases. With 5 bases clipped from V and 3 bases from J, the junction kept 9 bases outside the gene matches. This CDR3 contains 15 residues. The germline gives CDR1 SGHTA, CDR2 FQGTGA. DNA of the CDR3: TGTGCCAGCAGCCCGGATCGGGACAGTTACTATGGCTACACCTTC. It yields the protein CASSPDRDSYYGYTF.

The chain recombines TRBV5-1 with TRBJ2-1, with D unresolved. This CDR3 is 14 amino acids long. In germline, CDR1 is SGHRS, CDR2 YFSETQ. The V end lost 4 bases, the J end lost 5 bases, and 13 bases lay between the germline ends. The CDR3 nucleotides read TGCGCCAGCAGCCTTAGACTGGCTGACAATGAGCAGTTCTTC. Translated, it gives CASSLRLADNEQFF.

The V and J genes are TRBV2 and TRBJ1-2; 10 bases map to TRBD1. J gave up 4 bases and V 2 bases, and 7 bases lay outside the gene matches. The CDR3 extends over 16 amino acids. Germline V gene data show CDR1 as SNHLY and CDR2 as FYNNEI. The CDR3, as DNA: TGTGCCAGCAGTGAACCAGGGACAGGGGCGGGCTATGGCTACACCTTC. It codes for CASSEPGTGAGYGYTF. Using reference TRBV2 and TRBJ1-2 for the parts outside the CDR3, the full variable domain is EPEVTQTPSHQVTQMGQEVILRCVPISNHLYFYWYRQILGQKVEFLVSFYNNEISEKSEIFDDQFSVERPDGSNFTLKIRSTKLEDSAMYFCASSEPGTGAGYGYTFGSGTRLTVV.

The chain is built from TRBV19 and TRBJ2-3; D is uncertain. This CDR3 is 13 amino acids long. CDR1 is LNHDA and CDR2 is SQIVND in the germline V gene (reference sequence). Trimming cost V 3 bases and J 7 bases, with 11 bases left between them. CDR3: CASSISLTNTQYF. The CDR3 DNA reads TGTGCCAGTAGTATCTCTCTGACCAATACGCAGTATTTT.

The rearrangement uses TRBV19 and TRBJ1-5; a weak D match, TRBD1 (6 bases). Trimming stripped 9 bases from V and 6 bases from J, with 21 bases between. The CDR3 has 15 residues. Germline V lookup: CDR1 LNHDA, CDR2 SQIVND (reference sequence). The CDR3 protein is CASRAFPIGGQPQHF. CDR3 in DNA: TGTGCCAGCCGAGCGTTCCCCATAGGGGGTCAGCCCCAGCATTTT.

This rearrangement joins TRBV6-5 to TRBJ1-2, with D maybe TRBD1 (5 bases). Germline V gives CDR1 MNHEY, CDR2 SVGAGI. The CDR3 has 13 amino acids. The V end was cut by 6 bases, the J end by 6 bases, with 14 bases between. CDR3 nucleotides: TGTGCCAGCAGGGACGGGGCGGTTCATGGCTACACCTTC. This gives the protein CASRDGAVHGYTF.

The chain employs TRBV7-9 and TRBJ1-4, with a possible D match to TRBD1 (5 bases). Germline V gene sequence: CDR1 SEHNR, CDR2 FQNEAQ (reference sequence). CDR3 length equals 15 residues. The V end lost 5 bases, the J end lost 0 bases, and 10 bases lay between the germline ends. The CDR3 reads CASSIRGSTNEKLFF. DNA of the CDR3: TGTGCCAGCAGCATTCGGGGCTCAACTAATGAAAAACTGTTTTTT.

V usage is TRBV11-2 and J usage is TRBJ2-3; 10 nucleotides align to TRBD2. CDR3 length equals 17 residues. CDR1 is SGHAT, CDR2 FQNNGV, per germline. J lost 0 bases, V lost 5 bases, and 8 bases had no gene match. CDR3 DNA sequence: TGTGCCAGCAGCCTCGCGCCGGGACTAGCGAGCACAGATACGCAGTATTTT. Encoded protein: CASSLAPGLASTDTQYF.

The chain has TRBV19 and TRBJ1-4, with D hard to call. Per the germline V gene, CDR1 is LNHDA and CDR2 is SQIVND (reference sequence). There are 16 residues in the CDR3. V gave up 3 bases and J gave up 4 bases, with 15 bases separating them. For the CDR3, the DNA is TGTGCCAGTAGTATGGCCGGGGAGACCCTTAATGAAAAACTGTTTTTT. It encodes CASSMAGETLNEKLFF.

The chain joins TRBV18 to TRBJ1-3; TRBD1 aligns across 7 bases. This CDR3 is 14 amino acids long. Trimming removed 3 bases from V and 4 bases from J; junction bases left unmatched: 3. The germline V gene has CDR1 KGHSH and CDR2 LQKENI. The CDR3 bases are TGTGCCAGCTCACCCAAGACAGGGGGAAACACCATATATTTT. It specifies CASSPKTGGNTIYF.

The CDR3 bases are TGTGCCAGCTCACCGTCCTTATTTGGGGCAGGGGCACACGAGCAGTACTTC. Translating it yields CASSPSLFGAGAHEQYF. The rearrangement joins TRBV18 to TRBJ2-7; D is possibly TRBD1 (6 bases). Trimming pared 3 bases from V and 5 bases from J, leaving 23 bases between. The CDR3 consists of 17 residues. Germline V gene data show CDR1 as KGHSH and CDR2 as LQKENI.

The CDR3 loop is CASSIRGAEQPQHF. The CDR3 region has the DNA TGTGCCAGTAGTATCAGGGGAGCGGAGCAGCCCCAGCATTTT. The chain carries TRBV19 and TRBJ1-5, with a tentative D call TRBD1 (6 bases). Trimming took off 3 bases at V and 7 bases at J, with 13 bases between the two ends. Per the germline V gene, CDR1 is LNHDA and CDR2 is SQIVND (reference sequence). The CDR3 covers 14 residues.

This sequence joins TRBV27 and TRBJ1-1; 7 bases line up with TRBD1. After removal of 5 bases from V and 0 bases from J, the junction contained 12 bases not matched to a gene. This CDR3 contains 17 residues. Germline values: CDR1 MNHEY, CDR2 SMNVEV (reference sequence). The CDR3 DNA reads TGTGCCAGCAGTCACACTCGATGGACAGGAGTGAACACTGAAGCTTTCTTT. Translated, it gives CASSHTRWTGVNTEAFF.

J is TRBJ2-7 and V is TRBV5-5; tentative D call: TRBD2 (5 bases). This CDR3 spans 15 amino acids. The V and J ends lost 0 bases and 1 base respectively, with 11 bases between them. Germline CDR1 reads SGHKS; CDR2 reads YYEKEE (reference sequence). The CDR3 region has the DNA TGTGCCAGCAGCTTGGACGTCGGGGTTTCCTACGAGCAGTACTTC. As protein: CASSLDVGVSYEQYF.

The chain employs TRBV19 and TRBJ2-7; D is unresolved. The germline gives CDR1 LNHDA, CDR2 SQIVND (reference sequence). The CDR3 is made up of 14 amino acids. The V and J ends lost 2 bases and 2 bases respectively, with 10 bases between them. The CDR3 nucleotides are TGTGCCAGTAGTATAAGACCTGGGGCCTACGAGCAGTACTTC. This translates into CASSIRPGAYEQYF.

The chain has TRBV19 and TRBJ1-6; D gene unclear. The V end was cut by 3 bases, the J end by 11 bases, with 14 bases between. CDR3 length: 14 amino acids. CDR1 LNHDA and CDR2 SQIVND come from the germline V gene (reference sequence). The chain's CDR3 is CASSMIGFEAPLHF. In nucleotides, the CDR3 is TGTGCCAGTAGTATGATAGGATTTGAGGCACCCCTCCACTTT.

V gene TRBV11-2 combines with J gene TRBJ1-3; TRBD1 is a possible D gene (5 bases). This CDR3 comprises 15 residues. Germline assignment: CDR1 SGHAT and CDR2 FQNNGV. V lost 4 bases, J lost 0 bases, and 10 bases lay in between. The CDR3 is CASSSQGFSGNTIYF. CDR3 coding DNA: TGTGCCAGCAGCTCCCAGGGTTTCTCTGGAAACACCATATATTTT. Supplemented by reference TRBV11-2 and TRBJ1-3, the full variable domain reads EAGVAQSPRYKIIEKRQSVAFWCNPISGHATLYWYQQILGQGPKLLIQFQNNGVVDDSQLPKDRFSAERLKGVDSTLKIQPAKLEDSAVYLCASSSQGFSGNTIYFGEGSWLTVV.

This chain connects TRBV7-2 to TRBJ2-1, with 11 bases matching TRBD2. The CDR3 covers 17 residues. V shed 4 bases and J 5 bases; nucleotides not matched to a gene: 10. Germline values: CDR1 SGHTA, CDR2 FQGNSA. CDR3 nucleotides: TGTGCCAGCAGCTCTGGGCGACTAGCGGGGATGCACAATGAGCAGTTCTTC. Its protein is CASSSGRLAGMHNEQFF.

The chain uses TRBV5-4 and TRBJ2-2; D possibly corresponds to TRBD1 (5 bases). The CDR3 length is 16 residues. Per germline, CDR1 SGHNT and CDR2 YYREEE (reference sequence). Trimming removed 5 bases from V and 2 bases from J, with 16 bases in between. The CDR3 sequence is CASSPGRGPNTGELFF. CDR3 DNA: TGTGCCAGCAGTCCCGGTAGGGGCCCCAACACCGGGGAGCTGTTTTTT.